This entry concerns a single T cell receptor (beta chain). No antigen is known for it. Via MiXCR, TCRdb re-called the 5' RACE reads, giving one row per CDR3 protein. The top ten clones hold 20% to 25% of a sample with around 430,000 distinct CDR3 sequences, about 17% of them seen once. This entry comes from a study of T-cell memory formation after mild COVID-19. The overall study: TCR clusters were mostly donor specific.

The V segment lost 4 bases and the J segment 9 bases; nucleotides outside the gene matches: 5. Germline V gene sequence: CDR1 SGHNT, CDR2 YYREEE (reference sequence). The CDR3 runs to 12 residues. Study results and caveats: The pre-infection memory compartment contained some responding clones, suggesting cross-reactive memory joined. The study found contracting CD4+ clones mainly in CM and EM and contracting CD8+ clones in EMRA.

Sequencing was carried out using PBMCs or a T cell subset sorted from them (not recorded which). This chain uses TRBV5-4 with TRBJ2-5; 8 bases match TRBD2. This clonotype originated in a man between 18 and 35 years old who had mild COVID-19 (a few samples of this study predate the infection). Cell type and time point are not known. The CDR3 DNA is TGTGCCAGCAGCCGGGGGGGCGTGGCCCAGTACTTC. Amino acids: CASSRGGVAQYF.